This is a list of T cell receptor beta chains from one sample in a study of cytomegalovirus exposure and HLA in healthy donors. Sequenced by immunoSEQ multiplex PCR; TCRdb stores in-frame clones only, minus some. The sample consists of approximately 200,000 clones, 80% to 90% of them appearing once. Sequencing input: PBMCs. These receptors were collected from a young woman in good health and CMV-seropositive. The conserved cysteine and the conserved F or W are not part of the CDR3 here. The order of the fields is V gene, J gene, CDR3 protein.

v_gene: TRBV7-2; j_gene: TRBJ2-7; CDR3aa: ASSLLGGGAYEQY
v_gene: TRBV6-5; j_gene: TRBJ1-1; CDR3aa: ASSYSLPTEAF
v_gene: TRBV28; j_gene: TRBJ2-2; CDR3aa: ASSLFSSTGELF
v_gene: TRBV19; j_gene: TRBJ2-7; CDR3aa: ASSVKQGDEQY
v_gene: TRBV28; j_gene: TRBJ2-7; CDR3aa: ASSPGGEYEQY
v_gene: TRBV6-1; j_gene: TRBJ2-1; CDR3aa: ASSEVSGRAFAQF
v_gene: TRBV7-8; j_gene: TRBJ2-7; CDR3aa: ASSFGGWTYEQY
v_gene: TRBV5-1; j_gene: TRBJ1-2; CDR3aa: ASSLDAYRENYGYT
v_gene: TRBV18; j_gene: TRBJ2-3; CDR3aa: ASSPAASTDTQY
v_gene: TRBV19; j_gene: TRBJ1-2; CDR3aa: ASKDAPGQGPFEANYGYT
v_gene: TRBV5-1; j_gene: TRBJ1-1; CDR3aa: ASSLEGQGTF
v_gene: TRBV7-8; j_gene: TRBJ2-7; CDR3aa: ASSSTAWRREAHYEQY
v_gene: TRBV27; j_gene: TRBJ2-1; CDR3aa: ASSFIRTSKSDEQF
v_gene: TRBV19; j_gene: TRBJ1-2; CDR3aa: ASRLPGGIVGYT
v_gene: TRBV5-4; j_gene: TRBJ2-7; CDR3aa: ASSLGSSGDYEQY
v_gene: TRBV27; j_gene: TRBJ1-2; CDR3aa: ASSSGGRGYGYT